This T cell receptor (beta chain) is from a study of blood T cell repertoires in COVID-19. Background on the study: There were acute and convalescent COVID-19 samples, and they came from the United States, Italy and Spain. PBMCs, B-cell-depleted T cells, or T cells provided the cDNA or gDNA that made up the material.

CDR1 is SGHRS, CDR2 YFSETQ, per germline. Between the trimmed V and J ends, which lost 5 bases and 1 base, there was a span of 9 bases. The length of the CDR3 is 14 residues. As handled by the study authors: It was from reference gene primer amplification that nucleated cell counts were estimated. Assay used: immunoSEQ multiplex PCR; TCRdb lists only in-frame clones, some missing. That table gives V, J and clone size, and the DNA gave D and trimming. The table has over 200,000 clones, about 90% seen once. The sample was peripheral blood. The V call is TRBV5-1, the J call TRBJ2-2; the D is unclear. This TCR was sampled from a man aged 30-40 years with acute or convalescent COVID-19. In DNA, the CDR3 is TGCGCCAGCAGATACAACCGGAACACCGGGGAGCTGTTTTTT. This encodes CASRYNRNTGELFF.